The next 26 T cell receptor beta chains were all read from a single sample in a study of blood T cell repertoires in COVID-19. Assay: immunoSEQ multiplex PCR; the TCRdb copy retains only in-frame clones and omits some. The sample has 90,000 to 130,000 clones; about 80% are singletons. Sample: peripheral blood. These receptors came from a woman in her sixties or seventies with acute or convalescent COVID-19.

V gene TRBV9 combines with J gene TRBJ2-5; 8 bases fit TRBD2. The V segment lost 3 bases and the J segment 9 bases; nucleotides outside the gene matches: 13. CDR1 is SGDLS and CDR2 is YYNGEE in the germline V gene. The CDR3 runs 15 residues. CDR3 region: CASSGEAGGLWAQYF. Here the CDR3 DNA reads TGTGCCAGCAGCGGGGAGGCGGGGGGACTGTGGGCCCAGTACTTC.

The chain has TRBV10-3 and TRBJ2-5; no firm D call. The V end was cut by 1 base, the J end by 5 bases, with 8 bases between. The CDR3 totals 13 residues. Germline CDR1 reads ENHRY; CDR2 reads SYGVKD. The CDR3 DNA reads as TGTGCCATCAGTGAGTTCCCCGAGGAGACCCAGTACTTC. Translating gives CAISEFPEETQYF.

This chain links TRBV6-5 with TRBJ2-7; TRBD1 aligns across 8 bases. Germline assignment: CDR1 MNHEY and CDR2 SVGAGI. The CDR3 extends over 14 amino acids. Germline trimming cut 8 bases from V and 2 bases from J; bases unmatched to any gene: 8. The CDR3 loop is CASFPGQDAYEQYF. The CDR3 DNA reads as TGTGCCAGCTTTCCGGGACAGGACGCCTACGAGCAGTACTTC.

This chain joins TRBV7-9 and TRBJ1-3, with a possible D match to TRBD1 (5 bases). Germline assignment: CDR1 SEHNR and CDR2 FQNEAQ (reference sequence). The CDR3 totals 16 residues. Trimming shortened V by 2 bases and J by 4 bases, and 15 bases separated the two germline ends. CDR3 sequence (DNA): TGTGCCAGCAGCTTAAATGTAGGGGCGTCCGGAAACACCATATATTTT. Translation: CASSLNVGASGNTIYF.

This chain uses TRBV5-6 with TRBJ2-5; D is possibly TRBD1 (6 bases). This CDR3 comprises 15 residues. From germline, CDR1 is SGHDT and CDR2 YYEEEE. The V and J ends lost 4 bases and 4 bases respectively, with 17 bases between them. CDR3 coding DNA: TGTGCCAGCAGCCGATCTACAGGGTTAGGAGAGACCCAGTACTTC. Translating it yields CASSRSTGLGETQYF.

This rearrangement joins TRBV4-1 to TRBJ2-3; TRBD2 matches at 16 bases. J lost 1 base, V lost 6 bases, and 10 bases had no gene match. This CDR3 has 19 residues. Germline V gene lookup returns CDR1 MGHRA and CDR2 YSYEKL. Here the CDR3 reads CASSHGTSGRAFRTDTQYF. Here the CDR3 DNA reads TGCGCCAGCAGTCACGGGACTAGCGGGAGGGCCTTTCGCACAGATACGCAGTATTTT.

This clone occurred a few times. CDR3 sequence reads: CASSQGQLYTEAFF. The CDR3 DNA is TGTGCCAGCTCTCAAGGACAGCTTTACACTGAAGCTTTCTTT. J is TRBJ1-1 and V is TRBV18, with D possibly TRBD1 on 6 matching bases. The V gene lost 6 bases and the J gene lost 3 bases, with 14 bases spanning the gap. The CDR3 sequence is 14 residues long. Germline V gives CDR1 KGHSH, CDR2 LQKENI.

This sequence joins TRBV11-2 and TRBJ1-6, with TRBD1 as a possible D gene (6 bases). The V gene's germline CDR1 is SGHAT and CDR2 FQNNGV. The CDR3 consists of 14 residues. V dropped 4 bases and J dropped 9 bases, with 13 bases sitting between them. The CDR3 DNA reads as TGTGCCAGCAGCTCCATTTCAGGGGCTTCACCCCTCCACTTT. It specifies CASSSISGASPLHF.

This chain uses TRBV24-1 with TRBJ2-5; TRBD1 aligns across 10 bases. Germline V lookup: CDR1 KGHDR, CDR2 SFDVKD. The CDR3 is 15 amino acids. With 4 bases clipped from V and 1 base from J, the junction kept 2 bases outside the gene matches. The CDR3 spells CATSDRTGGQETQYF. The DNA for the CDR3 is TGTGCCACCAGTGACCGGACAGGGGGCCAAGAGACCCAGTACTTC.

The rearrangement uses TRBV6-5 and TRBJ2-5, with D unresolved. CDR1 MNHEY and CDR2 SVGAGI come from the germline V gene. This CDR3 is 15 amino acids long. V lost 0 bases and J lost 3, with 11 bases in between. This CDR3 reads CASSYSSFEKETQYF. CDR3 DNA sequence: TGTGCCAGCAGTTACTCGAGTTTCGAGAAAGAGACCCAGTACTTC.

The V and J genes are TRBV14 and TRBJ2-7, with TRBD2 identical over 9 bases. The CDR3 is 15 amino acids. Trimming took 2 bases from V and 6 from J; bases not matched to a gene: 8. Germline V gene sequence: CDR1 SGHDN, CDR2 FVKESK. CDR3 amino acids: CASSQQGLAISEQYF. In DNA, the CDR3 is TGTGCCAGCAGCCAACAGGGACTAGCAATTTCCGAGCAGTACTTC.

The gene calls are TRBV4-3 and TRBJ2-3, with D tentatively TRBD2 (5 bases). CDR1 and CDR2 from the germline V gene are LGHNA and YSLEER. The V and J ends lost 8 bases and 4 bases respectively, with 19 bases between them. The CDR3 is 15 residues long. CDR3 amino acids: CASGPTRSTADTQYF. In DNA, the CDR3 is TGCGCCAGCGGACCTACTAGGTCCACCGCAGATACGCAGTATTTT.

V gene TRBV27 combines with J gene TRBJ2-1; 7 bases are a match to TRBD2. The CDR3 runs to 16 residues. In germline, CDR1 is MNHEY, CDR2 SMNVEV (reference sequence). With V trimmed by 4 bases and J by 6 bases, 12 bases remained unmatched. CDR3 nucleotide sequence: TGTGCCAGCAGTTCCCTTACTAGCGTATTTCTCAATGAGCAGTTCTTC. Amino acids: CASSSLTSVFLNEQFF.

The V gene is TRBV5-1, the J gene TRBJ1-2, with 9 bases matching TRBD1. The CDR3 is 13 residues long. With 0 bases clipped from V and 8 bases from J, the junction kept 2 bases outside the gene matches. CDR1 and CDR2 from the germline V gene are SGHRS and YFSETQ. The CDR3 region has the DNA TGCGCCAGCAGCTTGGGGACAGGGGTAGGCTACACCTTC. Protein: CASSLGTGVGYTF.

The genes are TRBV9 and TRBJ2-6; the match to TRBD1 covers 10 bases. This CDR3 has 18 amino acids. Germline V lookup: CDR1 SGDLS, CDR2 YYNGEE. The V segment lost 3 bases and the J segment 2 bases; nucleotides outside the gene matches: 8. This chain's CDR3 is CASSAGDRGRTGANVLTF. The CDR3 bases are TGTGCCAGCAGCGCTGGGGACAGGGGTAGGACTGGGGCCAACGTCCTGACTTTC.

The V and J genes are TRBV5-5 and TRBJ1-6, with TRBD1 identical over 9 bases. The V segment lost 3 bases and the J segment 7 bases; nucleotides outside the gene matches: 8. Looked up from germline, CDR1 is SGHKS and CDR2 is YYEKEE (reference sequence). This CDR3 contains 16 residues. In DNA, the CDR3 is TGTGCCAGCAGCTCCGGGACAGGGTTTAACAATTCACCCCTCCACTTT. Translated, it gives CASSSGTGFNNSPLHF.

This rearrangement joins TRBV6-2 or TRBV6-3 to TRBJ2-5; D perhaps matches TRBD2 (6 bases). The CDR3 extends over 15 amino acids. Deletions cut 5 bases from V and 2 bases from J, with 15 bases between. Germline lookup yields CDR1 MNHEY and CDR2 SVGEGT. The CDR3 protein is CASSAFRDFQETQYF. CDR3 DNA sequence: TGTGCCAGCAGTGCCTTCAGGGACTTTCAAGAGACCCAGTACTTC.

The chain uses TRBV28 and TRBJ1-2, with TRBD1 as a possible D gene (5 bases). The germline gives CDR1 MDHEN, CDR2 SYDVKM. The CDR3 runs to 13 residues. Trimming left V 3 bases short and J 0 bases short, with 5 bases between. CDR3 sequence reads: CASSFRANYGYTF. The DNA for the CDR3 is TGTGCCAGCAGTTTCAGGGCTAACTATGGCTACACCTTC.

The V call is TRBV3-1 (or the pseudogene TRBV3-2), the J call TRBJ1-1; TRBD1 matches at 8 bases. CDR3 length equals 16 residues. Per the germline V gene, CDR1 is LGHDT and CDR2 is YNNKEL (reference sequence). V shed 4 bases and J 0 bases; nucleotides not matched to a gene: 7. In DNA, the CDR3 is TGTGCCAGCAGCCGGGACAGGAGTCGTATGAACACTGAAGCTTTCTTT. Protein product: CASSRDRSRMNTEAFF.

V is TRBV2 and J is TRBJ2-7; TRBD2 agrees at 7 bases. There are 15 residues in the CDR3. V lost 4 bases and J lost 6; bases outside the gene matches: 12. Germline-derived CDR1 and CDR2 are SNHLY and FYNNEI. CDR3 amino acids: CASSARLGLTSEQYF. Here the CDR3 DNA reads TGTGCCAGCAGTGCAAGATTGGGACTAACCTCCGAGCAGTACTTC.

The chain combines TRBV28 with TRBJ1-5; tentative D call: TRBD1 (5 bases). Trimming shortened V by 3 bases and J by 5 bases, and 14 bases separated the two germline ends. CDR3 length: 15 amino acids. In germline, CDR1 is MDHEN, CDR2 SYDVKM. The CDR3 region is CASSFDQQGYQPQHF. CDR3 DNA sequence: TGTGCCAGCAGTTTCGACCAGCAGGGATATCAGCCCCAGCATTTT.

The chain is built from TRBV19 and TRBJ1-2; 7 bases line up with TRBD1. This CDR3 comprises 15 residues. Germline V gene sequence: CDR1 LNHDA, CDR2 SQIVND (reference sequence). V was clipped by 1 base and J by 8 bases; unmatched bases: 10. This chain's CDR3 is CASSIGPRDSTGYTF. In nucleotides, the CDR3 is TGTGCCAGTAGTATAGGCCCCCGGGACAGCACCGGCTACACCTTC.

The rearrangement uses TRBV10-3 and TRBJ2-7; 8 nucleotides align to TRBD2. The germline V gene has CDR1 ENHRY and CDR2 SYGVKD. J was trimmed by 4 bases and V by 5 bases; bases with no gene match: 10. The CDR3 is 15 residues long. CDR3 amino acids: CAISNTAGVRYEQYF. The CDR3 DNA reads TGTGCCATCAGTAACACAGCGGGAGTTAGGTACGAGCAGTACTTC.

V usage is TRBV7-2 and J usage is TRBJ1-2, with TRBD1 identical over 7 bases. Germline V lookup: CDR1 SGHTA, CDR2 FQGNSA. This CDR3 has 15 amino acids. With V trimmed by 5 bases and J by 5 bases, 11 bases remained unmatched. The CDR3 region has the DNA TGTGCCAGCAGCGCCCAAAGGACAGGTTTATATGGCTACACCTTC. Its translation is CASSAQRTGLYGYTF.

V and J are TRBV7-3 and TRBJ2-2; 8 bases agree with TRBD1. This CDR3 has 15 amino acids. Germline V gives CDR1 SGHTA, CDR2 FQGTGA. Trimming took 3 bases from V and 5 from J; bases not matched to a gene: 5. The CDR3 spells CASSLVQGATGELFF. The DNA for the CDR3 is TGTGCCAGCAGCTTGGTGCAGGGGGCAACCGGGGAGCTGTTTTTT.

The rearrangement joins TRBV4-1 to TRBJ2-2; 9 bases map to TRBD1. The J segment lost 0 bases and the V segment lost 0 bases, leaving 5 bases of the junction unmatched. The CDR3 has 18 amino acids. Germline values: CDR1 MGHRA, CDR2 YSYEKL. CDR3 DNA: TGCGCCAGCAGCCAAGAACCCTGGACAGGGGCGAACACCGGGGAGCTGTTTTTT. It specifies CASSQEPWTGANTGELFF.